Listed below are T cell receptor beta chains from one sample, sequenced in a study of OX40 agonist ivuxolimab in advanced cancers. Sequenced by immunoSEQ multiplex PCR; TCRdb stores in-frame clones only, minus some. This table has more than 45,000 clones, around 80% appearing once. The sample here was CD4+ or CD8+ T cells sorted from blood, taken in a trial of the OX40 agonist ivuxolimab. The origin of the receptors is an adult with an advanced solid tumor such as melanoma, head and neck, liver or kidney cancer. Both conserved end residues are part of each CDR3. D genes are given only for firm matches. The size entry is marked missing in some rows and otherwise reads once, few, many or a size class.

j_gene	abundance	v_gene	d_gene	CDR3aa	CDR3nt
TRBJ2-7	.	TRBV5-4	TRBD2	CASSRTSGALGEQYF	TGTGCCAGCAGCAGGACTAGCGGGGCTCTGGGAGAGCAGTACTTC
TRBJ1-2	few	TRBV6-1	TRBD1	CASSDRRGGSYGYTF	TGTGCCAGCAGCGACAGACGAGGGGGCAGCTATGGCTACACCTTC
TRBJ2-1	once	TRBV6-5	TRBD2	CASSWSGGGNEQFF	TGTGCCAGCAGTTGGAGCGGGGGGGGAAATGAGCAGTTCTTC
TRBJ1-4	once	TRBV7-2	.	CASRPQGPTNEKLFF	TGTGCCAGCAGGCCTCAGGGGCCAACTAATGAAAAACTGTTTTTT
TRBJ1-2	.	TRBV20-1	.	CSAGLAEGYTF	TGCAGTGCTGGCCTGGCGGAAGGCTACACCTTC
TRBJ1-2	.	TRBV7-2	.	CASSLEGQTRGYTF	TGTGCCAGCAGCTTAGAGGGGCAGACTAGGGGCTACACCTTC
TRBJ1-2	.	TRBV7-8	.	CASSYPGGVTF	TGTGCCAGCAGCTACCCGGGAGGGGTTACCTTC
TRBJ2-1	.	TRBV9	.	CASSVDPGGSNEQFF	TGTGCCAGCAGCGTAGATCCGGGGGGCTCCAATGAGCAGTTCTTC
TRBJ1-2	.	TRBV9	TRBD1	CASTRQGAFDGYTF	TGTGCCAGCACAAGACAGGGGGCTTTCGATGGCTACACCTTC
TRBJ1-4	.	TRBV29-1	.	CSVGTGRSVEKLFF	TGCAGCGTCGGCACGGGGCGCTCCGTCGAAAAACTGTTTTTT
TRBJ2-1	.	TRBV7-9	.	CASIESSYNEQFF	TGTGCCAGCATAGAGAGCTCCTACAATGAGCAGTTCTTC
TRBJ2-6	.	TRBV18	.	CASSPIRVGIYSGANVLTF	TGTGCCAGCTCACCAATCAGGGTGGGTATTTACTCTGGGGCCAACGTCCTGACTTTC
TRBJ1-5	.	TRBV12-1	.	CASSPDKRDQPQHF	TGTGCCAGCAGCCCAGACAAGAGGGATCAGCCCCAGCATTTT
TRBJ2-5	.	TRBV4-3	.	CASSQDPNRQETQYF	TGCGCCAGCAGCCAAGATCCCAACAGACAAGAGACCCAGTACTTC
TRBJ2-7	.	TRBV6-5	.	CASSYSGHEQYF	TGTGCCAGCAGTTACTCCGGGCACGAGCAGTACTTC
TRBJ2-7	.	TRBV30	.	CAWSVGNRVNEQYF	TGTGCCTGGAGTGTAGGAAACAGGGTTAACGAGCAGTACTTC
TRBJ2-7	.	TRBV7-9	.	CASSFSGVTYEQYF	TGTGCCAGCAGCTTTTCTGGCGTTACCTACGAGCAGTACTTC
TRBJ2-3	.	TRBV5-5	.	CATLGGIRVDTQYF	TGTGCCACCCTAGGGGGTATACGTGTGGATACGCAGTATTTT
TRBJ2-7	.	TRBV27	.	CASSSSGSYEQYF	TGTGCCAGCAGTTCGTCCGGGTCCTACGAGCAGTACTTC
TRBJ2-1	.	TRBV6-5	TRBD2	CASSPPRGGSEQFF	TGTGCCAGCAGTCCACCCCGGGGGGGGAGTGAGCAGTTCTTC
TRBJ1-5	.	TRBV9	TRBD1	CASSVEGTVRQPQHF	TGTGCCAGCAGCGTAGAAGGGACAGTCAGACAGCCCCAGCATTTT
TRBJ2-2	.	TRBV5-1	TRBD1	CASSSRTGQARTGELFF	TGCGCCAGCAGCTCACGAACTGGACAGGCGAGGACCGGGGAGCTGTTTTTT